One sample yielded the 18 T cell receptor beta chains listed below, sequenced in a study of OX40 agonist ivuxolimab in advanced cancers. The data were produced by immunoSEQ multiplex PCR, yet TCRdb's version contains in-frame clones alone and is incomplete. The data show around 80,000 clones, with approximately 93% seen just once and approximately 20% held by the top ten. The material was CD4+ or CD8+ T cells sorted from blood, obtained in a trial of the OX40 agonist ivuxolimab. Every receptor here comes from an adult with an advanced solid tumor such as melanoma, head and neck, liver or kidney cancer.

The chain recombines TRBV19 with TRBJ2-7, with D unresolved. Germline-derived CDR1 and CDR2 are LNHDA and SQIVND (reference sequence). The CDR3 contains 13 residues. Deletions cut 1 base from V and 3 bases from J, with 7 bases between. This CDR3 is CASSIGLGYEQYF. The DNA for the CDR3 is TGTGCCAGTAGTATAGGCCTTGGCTACGAGCAGTACTTC.

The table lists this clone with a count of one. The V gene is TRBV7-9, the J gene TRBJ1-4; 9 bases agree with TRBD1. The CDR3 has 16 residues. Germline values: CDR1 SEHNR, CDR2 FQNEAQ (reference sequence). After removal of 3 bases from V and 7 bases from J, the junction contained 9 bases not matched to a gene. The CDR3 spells CASSFGTGSNGEKLFF. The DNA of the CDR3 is TGTGCCAGCAGCTTTGGGACAGGGTCGAATGGTGAAAAACTGTTTTTT.

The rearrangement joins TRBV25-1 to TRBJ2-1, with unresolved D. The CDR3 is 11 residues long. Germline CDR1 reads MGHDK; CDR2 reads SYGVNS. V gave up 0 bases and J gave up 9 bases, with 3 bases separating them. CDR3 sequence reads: CASSEYTEQFF. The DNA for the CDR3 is TGTGCCAGCAGTGAATATACTGAGCAGTTCTTC.

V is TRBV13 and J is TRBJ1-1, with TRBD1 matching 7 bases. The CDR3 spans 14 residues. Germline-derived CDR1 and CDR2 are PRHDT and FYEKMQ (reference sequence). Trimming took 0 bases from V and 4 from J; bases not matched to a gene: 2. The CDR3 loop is CASSLGSGGTEAFF. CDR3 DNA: TGTGCCAGCAGCTTAGGGTCAGGGGGCACTGAAGCTTTCTTT.

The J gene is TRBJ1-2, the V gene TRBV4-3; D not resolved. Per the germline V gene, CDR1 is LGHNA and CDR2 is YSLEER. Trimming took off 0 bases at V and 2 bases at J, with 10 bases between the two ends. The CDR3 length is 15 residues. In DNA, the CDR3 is TGCGCCAGCAGCCAAGACGGCGTCGGGAACTATGGCTACACCTTC. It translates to CASSQDGVGNYGYTF.

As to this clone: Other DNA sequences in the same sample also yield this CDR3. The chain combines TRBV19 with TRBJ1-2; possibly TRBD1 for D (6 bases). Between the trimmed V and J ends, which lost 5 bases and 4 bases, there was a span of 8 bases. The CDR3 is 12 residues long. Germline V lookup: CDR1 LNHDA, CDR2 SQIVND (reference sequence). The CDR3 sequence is CASSADSYGYTF. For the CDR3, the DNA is TGTGCCAGTAGTGCGGACAGCTATGGCTACACCTTC.

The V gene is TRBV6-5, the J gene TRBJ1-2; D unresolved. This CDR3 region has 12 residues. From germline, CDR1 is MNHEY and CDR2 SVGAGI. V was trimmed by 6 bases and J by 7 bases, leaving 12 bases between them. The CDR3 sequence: CASSPSGSGYTF. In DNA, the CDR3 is TGTGCCAGCAGCCCGAGCGGTAGTGGCTACACCTTC.

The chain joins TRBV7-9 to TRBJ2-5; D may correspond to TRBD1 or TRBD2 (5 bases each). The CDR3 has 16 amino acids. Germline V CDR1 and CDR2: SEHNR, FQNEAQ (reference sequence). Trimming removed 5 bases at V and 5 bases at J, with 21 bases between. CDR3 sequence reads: CASSITGTPDRETQYF. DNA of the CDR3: TGTGCCAGCAGCATCACCGGGACCCCCGATCGGGAGACCCAGTACTTC.

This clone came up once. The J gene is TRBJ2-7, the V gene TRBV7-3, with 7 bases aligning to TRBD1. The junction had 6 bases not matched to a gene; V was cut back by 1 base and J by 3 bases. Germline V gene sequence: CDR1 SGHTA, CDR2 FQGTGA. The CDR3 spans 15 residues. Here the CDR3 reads CASSLNPGTVYEQYF. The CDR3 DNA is TGTGCCAGCAGCTTAAACCCCGGGACAGTCTACGAGCAGTACTTC.

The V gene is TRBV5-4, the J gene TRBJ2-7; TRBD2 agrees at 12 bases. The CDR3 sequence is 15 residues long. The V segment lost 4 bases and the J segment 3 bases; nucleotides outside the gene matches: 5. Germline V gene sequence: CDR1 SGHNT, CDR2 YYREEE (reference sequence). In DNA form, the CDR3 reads TGTGCCAGCAGCCCCTGGACTAGCGGGATCTACGAGCAGTACTTC. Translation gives CASSPWTSGIYEQYF.

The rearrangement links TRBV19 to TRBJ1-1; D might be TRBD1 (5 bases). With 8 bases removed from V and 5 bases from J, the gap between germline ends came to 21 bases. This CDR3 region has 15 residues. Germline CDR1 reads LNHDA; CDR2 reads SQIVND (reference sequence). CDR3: CASLLGGALVTEAFF. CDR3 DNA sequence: TGTGCCAGTCTTCTCGGAGGGGCCCTAGTGACTGAAGCTTTCTTT.

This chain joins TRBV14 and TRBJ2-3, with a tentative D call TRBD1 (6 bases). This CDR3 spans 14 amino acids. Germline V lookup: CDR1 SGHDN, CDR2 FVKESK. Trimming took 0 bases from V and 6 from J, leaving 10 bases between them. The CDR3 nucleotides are TGTGCCAGCAGCCAAGATAAGCAGGGGGATACGCAGTATTTT. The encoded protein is CASSQDKQGDTQYF.

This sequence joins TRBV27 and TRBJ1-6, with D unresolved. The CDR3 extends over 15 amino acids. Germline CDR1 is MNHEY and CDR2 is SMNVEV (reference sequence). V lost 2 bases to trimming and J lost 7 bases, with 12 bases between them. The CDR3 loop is CASSLRWGGNSPLHF. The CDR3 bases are TGTGCCAGCAGTTTACGGTGGGGTGGGAATTCACCCCTCCACTTT.

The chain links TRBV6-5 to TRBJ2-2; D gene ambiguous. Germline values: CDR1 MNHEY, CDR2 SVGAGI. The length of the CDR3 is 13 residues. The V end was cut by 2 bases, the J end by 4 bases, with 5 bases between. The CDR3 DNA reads TGTGCCAGCAGTTACGTTTTCACCGGGGAGCTGTTTTTT. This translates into CASSYVFTGELFF.

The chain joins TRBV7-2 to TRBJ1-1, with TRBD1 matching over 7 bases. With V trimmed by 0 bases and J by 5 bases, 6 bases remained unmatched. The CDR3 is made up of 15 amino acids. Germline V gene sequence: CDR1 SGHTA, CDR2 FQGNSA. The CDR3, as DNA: TGTGCCAGCAGCTTAGCGTACAGGGGAGGGACTGAAGCTTTCTTT. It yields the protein CASSLAYRGGTEAFF.

Here the CDR3 reads CASSVESQGLSPQYF. DNA of the CDR3: TGTGCCAGCAGCGTAGAAAGTCAGGGTCTGAGTCCGCAGTATTTT. The chain joins TRBV9 to TRBJ2-3; D might be TRBD1 (5 bases). V lost 0 bases and J 10 bases, leaving 18 bases between the germline ends. CDR3 length: 15 amino acids. The germline V gene has CDR1 SGDLS and CDR2 YYNGEE.

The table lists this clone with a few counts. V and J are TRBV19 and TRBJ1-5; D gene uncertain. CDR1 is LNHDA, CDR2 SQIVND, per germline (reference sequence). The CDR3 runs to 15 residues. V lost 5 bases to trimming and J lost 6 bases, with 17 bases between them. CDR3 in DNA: TGTGCCAGTAGTCCAACCCTAACGAGCCCTCAGCCCCAGCATTTT. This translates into CASSPTLTSPQPQHF.

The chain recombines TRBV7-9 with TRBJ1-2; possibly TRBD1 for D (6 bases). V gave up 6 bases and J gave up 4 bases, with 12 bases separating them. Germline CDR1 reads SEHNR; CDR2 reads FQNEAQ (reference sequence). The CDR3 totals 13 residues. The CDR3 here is CASRKGGTYGYTF. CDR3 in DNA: TGTGCCAGCAGGAAAGGGGGGACCTATGGCTACACCTTC.